The table lists the clone carrying this TCR beta chain with many counts. The sample belongs to a study of regulatory T cells in long-lasting Graves disease. The CDR3 is made up of 14 amino acids. Trimming at V came to 6 bases and at J to 6 bases, leaving 4 bases not matched to a gene. Documented time point: newly diagnosed GD, antithyroid drugs for less than 3 months. The TCR library was made from RNA that had been extracted from PBMCs in TRIzol. According to the study, TCR beta libraries were built with iRepertoire HTBI primers and CDR3-region Arm-PCR. Per the original data handling: Across all samples, roughly 60 TRBV segments and 15 or so TRBJ segments were identified. TCRdb reprocessed the multiplex PCR reads with MiXCR, giving one entry per CDR3 protein. TCRdb, rather than the study authors, made the V and J calls. Counted here are 400,000 to 650,000 distinct CDR3 sequences, 16% occurring once; the ten biggest clones make up 20% to 25%.

These data were likewise used in another study, on T cells in Graves' hyperthyroidism and ophthalmopathy. That publication notes: First-round RT-PCR with HTBI primers amplified the TCR CDR3 region. Most thyroid clonotypes expanded above 0.001 were also detected in blood.

The specimen was peripheral blood mononuclear cells (PBMCs), collected at new diagnosis, from a patient treated with antithyroid drugs. V is TRBV12-3 or TRBV12-4 and J is TRBJ1-6, with 8 nucleotides matching TRBD1. The TCR sequence derives from a woman aged 35-65 years with Graves disease. In nucleotides, the CDR3 is TGTGCCAGCAGCCGGACAGGGCTTAATTCACCCCTCCACTTT. Translating gives CASSRTGLNSPLHF.